This T cell receptor (beta chain) was observed in a study of cytotoxic CD8 clonotypes in ibrutinib-treated CLL. Study-wide results and caveats: Progressing patients had sampling times that differed from those of sustained-remission patients. T-cell clonality at baseline went above that of age-matched healthy donors and rose and fell with circulating CD8+ T-cell counts. Before falling back toward baseline at progression, clonality had risen at the time of ibrutinib response.

Genomic DNA (around 2 micrograms) was obtained from cryopreserved PBMCs for construction of TCR beta libraries. To note about this clone: Its antigen is unknown.

The germline CDR1 and CDR2 sequences are MDHEN and SYDVKM. The CDR3 extends over 16 amino acids. The V gene end was trimmed by 7 bases and the J gene end by 1 base; junction bases not matched to a gene: 10. The table came from immunoSEQ multiplex PCR; TCRdb's copy has only in-frame clones and leaves some out. The profile shows over 95,000 clones, approximately 58% of them singletons. Sequences were derived from PBMCs, sampled after 24 months of ibrutinib treatment. This TCR came from a human donor with chronic lymphocytic leukemia. The rearrangement joins TRBV28 to TRBJ1-2, with TRBD1 matching 9 bases. CDR3 nucleotides: TGTGCCAGCACCGAAGCCGGGACAGGGATTAACTATGGCTACACCTTC. Encoded protein: CASTEAGTGINYGYTF.